A single sample is the source of the 18 T cell receptor beta chains below, sequenced in a study of a mutant IDH1 vaccine in newly diagnosed glioma. No antigen is known for these receptors. TCRdb's table, derived via immunoSEQ multiplex PCR, lists solely in-frame clones and lacks some. The top ten hold around 5.7% of the sample, which has 20,000 to 25,000 clones, around 92% seen once. The time point: week 11, during vaccination. Each dose of the vaccine consisted of 300 ug of mutant IDH1 20-mer peptide, with topical imiquimod. The sequencing here drew on PBMCs, taken from a glioma patient whose treatment included an IDH1 peptide vaccine. Receptor source: a woman in her forties with glioma.

This clone was recorded once. The chain links TRBV18 to TRBJ2-3; D not resolved. The length of the CDR3 is 15 residues. Trimming pared 2 bases from V and 0 bases from J, leaving 9 bases between. Per the germline V gene, CDR1 is KGHSH and CDR2 is LQKENI. The CDR3 sequence is CASSPGFSSTDTQYF. Written as DNA, the CDR3 is TGTGCCAGCTCACCAGGTTTCTCTAGCACAGATACGCAGTATTTT.

The chain links TRBV6-5 to TRBJ2-7, with TRBD2 matching over 7 bases. The junction had 9 bases not matched to a gene; V was cut back by 0 bases and J by 4 bases. CDR1 is MNHEY and CDR2 is SVGAGI in the germline V gene. This CDR3 contains 16 residues. CDR3: CASSYSIGQRGYEQYF. CDR3 in DNA: TGTGCCAGCAGTTACTCGATTGGCCAGCGGGGTTACGAGCAGTACTTC.

The chain couples TRBV4-1 to TRBJ2-5; D is possibly TRBD2 (6 bases). This CDR3 has 13 residues. V was pared by 6 bases and J by 0 bases, with 8 bases between. The germline V gene encodes CDR1 MGHRA and CDR2 YSYEKL. The CDR3 DNA reads TGCGCCAGCAGTCCTAGCGACCAAGAGACCCAGTACTTC. The encoded protein is CASSPSDQETQYF.

V and J are TRBV5-6 and TRBJ2-1; 9 bases match TRBD1. The CDR3 runs to 16 residues. V gave up 4 bases and J gave up 4 bases; unmatched junction bases: 9. Germline values: CDR1 SGHDT, CDR2 YYEEEE. DNA of the CDR3: TGTGCCAGCAGCCCAGGGACAGGGTCGAATTACAATGAGCAGTTCTTC. Amino acids: CASSPGTGSNYNEQFF. Full variable domain (missing parts from reference TRBV5-6 and TRBJ2-1): DAGVTQSPTHLIKTRGQQVTLRCSPKSGHDTVSWYQQALGQGPQFIFQYYEEEERQRGNFPDRFSGHQFPNYSSELNVNALLLGDSALYLCASSPGTGSNYNEQFFGPGTRLTVL.

The chain employs TRBV4-1 and TRBJ2-7, with 8 bases matching TRBD2. With V trimmed by 0 bases and J by 1 base, 5 bases remained unmatched. The germline gives CDR1 MGHRA, CDR2 YSYEKL. The CDR3 has 16 amino acids. The CDR3 nucleotides read TGCGCCAGCAGCCAAGATTTGGTAGCGGGATCCTACGAGCAGTACTTC. This translates into CASSQDLVAGSYEQYF.

This chain connects TRBV5-6 to TRBJ2-7, with D hard to call. CDR3 size: 16 residues. Germline assignment: CDR1 SGHDT and CDR2 YYEEEE. The V end lost 0 bases, the J end lost 6 bases, and 19 bases lay between the germline ends. In DNA form, the CDR3 reads TGTGCCAGCAGCTTGGTTTCAGTTGCCCGCCTTGCCGAGCAGTACTTC. It yields the protein CASSLVSVARLAEQYF.

This chain links TRBV5-4 with TRBJ2-7, with 13 bases fitting TRBD2. After removal of 1 base from V and 2 bases from J, the junction contained 3 bases not matched to a gene. This CDR3 contains 16 residues. CDR1 is SGHNT and CDR2 is YYREEE in the germline V gene (reference sequence). Written as DNA, the CDR3 is TGTGCCAGCAGCTTGCCTGGGACTAGCGGGGCCTACGAGCAGTACTTC. Encoded protein: CASSLPGTSGAYEQYF.

CDR3 nucleotide sequence: TGTGCCAGCAGCCCCGATCAAATACTAGGGACATATGAAAAACTGTTTTTT. This sequence encodes CASSPDQILGTYEKLFF. This chain connects TRBV7-6 to TRBJ1-4, with D perhaps matching TRBD1 (6 bases). Germline V gives CDR1 SGHVS, CDR2 FNYEAQ. Trimming cost V 5 bases and J 6 bases, with 22 bases left between them. CDR3 length: 17 residues.

The chain employs TRBV7-9 and TRBJ2-3; perhaps D is TRBD1 or TRBD2 (5 bases each). The CDR3 has 16 residues. With 5 bases removed from V and 0 bases from J, the gap between germline ends came to 15 bases. Germline V lookup: CDR1 SEHNR, CDR2 FQNEAQ (reference sequence). CDR3 nucleotides: TGTGCCAGCAGCCGCCTCCTCCGGGACAGCACAGATACGCAGTATTTT. It yields the protein CASSRLLRDSTDTQYF.

The rearrangement links TRBV27 to TRBJ1-1; TRBD1 agrees at 7 bases. The germline V gene has CDR1 MNHEY and CDR2 SMNVEV (reference sequence). The CDR3 is 14 amino acids. V dropped 6 bases and J dropped 1; count of bases not matched to a gene: 5. Here the CDR3 DNA reads TGTGCCAGCAGAGACAGGGTGGCGAACACTGAAGCTTTCTTT. Encoded protein: CASRDRVANTEAFF.

The chain carries TRBV4-3 and TRBJ1-1, with 8 nucleotides matching TRBD1. Germline trimming cut 0 bases from V and 4 bases from J; bases unmatched to any gene: 10. This CDR3 has 17 residues. The V gene's germline CDR1 is LGHNA and CDR2 YSLEER. CDR3 residues: CASSQEPWATGATEAFF. CDR3 in DNA: TGCGCCAGCAGCCAAGAACCCTGGGCGACAGGGGCCACTGAAGCTTTCTTT.

The chain combines TRBV7-9 with TRBJ1-4; the D gene is possibly TRBD1 (5 bases). This CDR3 has 14 residues. The germline V and J ends were trimmed by 3 bases and 6 bases, with 11 bases remaining between them. Per the germline V gene, CDR1 is SEHNR and CDR2 is FQNEAQ (reference sequence). Here the CDR3 DNA reads TGTGCCAGCAGCTTCGGGGGGGTAGATGAAAAACTGTTTTTT. Its protein product is CASSFGGVDEKLFF.

This sequence joins TRBV2 and TRBJ2-5, with TRBD1 matching over 9 bases. This CDR3 has 15 amino acids. Germline assignment: CDR1 SNHLY and CDR2 FYNNEI. V lost 4 bases and J lost 5; bases outside the gene matches: 8. The CDR3 spells CASSGPGTGRETQYF. The CDR3 DNA sequence: TGTGCCAGCAGTGGCCCCGGGACAGGGAGGGAGACCCAGTACTTC.

This sequence joins TRBV5-1 and TRBJ2-1, with a weak D call TRBD1 (5 bases). Germline CDR1 reads SGHRS; CDR2 reads YFSETQ. The CDR3 consists of 15 residues. With 0 bases removed from V and 0 bases from J, the gap between germline ends came to 7 bases. The DNA of the CDR3 is TGCGCCAGCAGCTTGGAGGGGAACTCCTACAATGAGCAGTTCTTC. This sequence encodes CASSLEGNSYNEQFF. The full variable domain, in which reference TRBV5-1 and TRBJ2-1 provide the parts outside the CDR3, is KAGVTQTPRYLIKTRGQQVTLSCSPISGHRSVSWYQQTPGQGLQFLFEYFSETQRNKGNFPGRFSGRQFSNSRSEMNVSTLELGDSALYLCASSLEGNSYNEQFFGPGTRLTVL.

The chain links TRBV29-1 to TRBJ2-7; D gene ambiguous. The V and J ends lost 7 bases and 1 base respectively, with 14 bases between them. The CDR3 sequence is 13 residues long. Germline values: CDR1 SQVTM, CDR2 ANQGSEA. The CDR3 region has the DNA TGCAGCGCCGTAACGGACGGATCCTACGAGCAGTACTTC. This encodes CSAVTDGSYEQYF.

The chain has TRBV6-6 and TRBJ2-3; 9 nucleotides line up with TRBD2. Germline V gene lookup returns CDR1 MNHNY and CDR2 SVGAGI (reference sequence). The CDR3 has 15 amino acids. Trimming cost V 7 bases and J 6 bases; bases outside gene matches: 11. As DNA, the CDR3 is TGTGCCAGCACCCCATCAAGCGGGAGGCCTGATACGCAGTATTTT. This sequence encodes CASTPSSGRPDTQYF.

The V call is TRBV6-1, the J call TRBJ2-2; 9 bases map to TRBD1. The CDR3 length is 15 residues. Germline V gives CDR1 MNHNS, CDR2 SASEGT. With V trimmed by 6 bases and J by 6 bases, 8 bases remained unmatched. CDR3 nucleotide sequence: TGTGCCAGCAGGATAGGGACAGGGCGGTCCGGGGAGCTGTTTTTT. Translating gives CASRIGTGRSGELFF.

The V call is TRBV6-1, the J call TRBJ1-2; a possible D gene is TRBD1 (5 bases). From germline, CDR1 is MNHNS and CDR2 SASEGT. Trimming took off 3 bases at V and 4 bases at J, with 12 bases between the two ends. This CDR3 spans 14 amino acids. The CDR3 DNA is TGTGCCAGCAGTGATGGGGGACCGAGCTATGGCTACACCTTC. Encoded protein: CASSDGGPSYGYTF.